The 7 T cell receptor beta chains presented below share a single source sample, sequenced in a study of blood T cell repertoires in COVID-19. Assay used: immunoSEQ multiplex PCR; TCRdb lists only in-frame clones, some missing. The table includes 250,000 to 300,000 clones, roughly 85% detected once. The sequencing input was peripheral blood. Every receptor here comes from a woman between 70 and 85 years old with acute or convalescent COVID-19.

The CDR3 protein is CASSWGAGASNEQYF. The CDR3 DNA follows: TGCGCCAGCAGCTGGGGCGCGGGGGCCAGTAACGAGCAGTACTTC. This rearrangement joins TRBV5-1 to TRBJ2-7; weak D call: TRBD2 (7 bases). Germline values: CDR1 SGHRS, CDR2 YFSETQ. The CDR3 contains 15 residues. The V end was cut by 3 bases, the J end by 5 bases, with 18 bases between.

The chain links TRBV21-1 to TRBJ1-5; TRBD1, the table's D call, was not compared with the DNA. TRBV21-1 is shown as a pseudogene. The CDR3 length is 13 residues. DNA for the CDR3: TGTGCCAGCAGCAGGGCAGGGCGGCAGCCCCAGCATTTT. Its protein is CASSRAGRQPQHF.

This chain uses TRBV5-1 with TRBJ1-5, with D possibly being TRBD1 (6 bases). The CDR3 runs 18 residues. Germline V lookup: CDR1 SGHRS, CDR2 YFSETQ. With 4 bases removed from V and 7 bases from J, the gap between germline ends came to 27 bases. The CDR3 nucleotides read TGCGCCAGCAGCCCCGGGGGGGTCACGGGGGCCCTTATACAGCCCCAGCATTTT. This sequence encodes CASSPGGVTGALIQPQHF.

This chain joins TRBV5-6 and TRBJ2-1; 8 bases are a match to TRBD2. The V gene's germline CDR1 is SGHDT and CDR2 YYEEEE. This CDR3 is 18 amino acids long. V was pared by 0 bases and J by 4 bases, with 12 bases of the junction left unmatched. The CDR3: CASSLERWAGGTYNEQFF. CDR3 bases: TGTGCCAGCAGCTTGGAGCGTTGGGCGGGGGGTACGTACAATGAGCAGTTCTTC.

There are a few counts of this clone. The genes are TRBV2 and TRBJ1-5; the D gene is possibly TRBD1 (5 bases). Trimming pared 7 bases from V and 3 bases from J, leaving 13 bases between. CDR1 and CDR2 from the germline V gene are SNHLY and FYNNEI. The CDR3 loop spans 14 amino acids. Here the CDR3 DNA reads TGTGCCAGCAATCTGGGCAGGGACAATCAGCCCCAGCATTTT. It encodes CASNLGRDNQPQHF.

The J gene is TRBJ1-2, the V gene TRBV5-4; D is unresolved. CDR1 SGHNT and CDR2 YYREEE come from the germline V gene (reference sequence). This CDR3 contains 16 residues. V lost 0 bases and J lost 0, with 12 bases in between. The CDR3 loop reads CASSLDGFGANYGYTF. The CDR3 DNA sequence: TGTGCCAGCAGCTTGGATGGCTTCGGAGCTAACTATGGCTACACCTTC.

The V gene is TRBV10-2, the J gene TRBJ2-3; TRBD1 might be the D (5 bases). This CDR3 is built from 14 residues. V dropped 7 bases and J dropped 4 bases, with 15 bases sitting between them. In germline, CDR1 is WSHSY, CDR2 SAAADI. CDR3 sequence: CASMRLPGPDTQYF. Written as DNA, the CDR3 is TGCGCCAGCATGCGACTTCCAGGGCCAGATACGCAGTATTTT.